The present entry profiles one TCR beta chain with its context. As yet, its antigen is unknown. This sample was included in a study of cytomegalovirus exposure and HLA in healthy donors. CDR1 is WSHSY and CDR2 is SAAADI in the germline V gene. CDR3 length equals 15 residues. The V gene end was trimmed by 3 bases and the J gene end by 5 bases; junction bases not matched to a gene: 7. Study conclusions and caveats: Looking again later, the authors saw that most CMV-associated TCR beta chains seemed HLA-restricted. Of the V segments, some could not be distinguished, including TRBV6-2 and TRBV6-3, and were excluded. By HLA locus, TCR association rates varied in a later analysis, with DRB1 showing the most and HLA-C the fewest. Overall, some 160 TCR beta chains were annotated as cytomegalovirus-associated.

The PCR made use of 60 Vbeta and 13 Jbeta primers. This table comes from immunoSEQ multiplex PCR, and its TCRdb copy is limited to in-frame clones, with some not included. The repertoire holds over 85,000 clones, with roughly 80% as singletons. This clonotype was obtained from a man aged 25-45 years in good health and CMV-seropositive. Sequencing used PBMCs. The chain is built from TRBV10-2 and TRBJ1-1, with 9 bases lining up with TRBD1. The CDR3 region has the DNA TGCGCCAGCAGTGACCCGGGGACAGGGCGAACTGAAGCTTTCTTT. Protein: CASSDPGTGRTEAFF.